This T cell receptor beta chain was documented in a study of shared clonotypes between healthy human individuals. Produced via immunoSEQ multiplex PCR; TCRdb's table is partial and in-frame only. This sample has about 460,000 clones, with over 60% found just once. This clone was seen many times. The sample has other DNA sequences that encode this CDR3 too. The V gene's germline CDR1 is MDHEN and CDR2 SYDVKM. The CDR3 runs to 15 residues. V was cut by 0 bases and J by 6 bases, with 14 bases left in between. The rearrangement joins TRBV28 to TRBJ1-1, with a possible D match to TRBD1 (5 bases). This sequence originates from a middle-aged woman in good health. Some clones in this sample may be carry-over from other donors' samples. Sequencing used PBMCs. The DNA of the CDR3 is TGTGCCAGCAGTTTATGGGGGGGTAGGATGGCTGAAGCTTTCTTT. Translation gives CASSLWGGRMAEAFF.